These 15 T cell receptor beta chains came from one sample sequenced in a study of CD8 T cells in Susac syndrome. A quantity of about 0.5 to 1 ug RNA underwent reverse transcription using random hexamers. Each CDR3 protein gets one entry after TCRdb re-called the immunoSEQ multiplex PCR reads with MiXCR. The sample yields around 23,000 distinct CDR3 sequences, 80% to 95% seen once. The sample comprised CD8+ T cells from PBMCs. Source of these receptors: a human donor with Susac syndrome.

The V and J genes are TRBV4-2 and TRBJ2-3; the match to TRBD2 covers 9 bases. CDR1 LGHNA and CDR2 YNFKEQ come from the germline V gene. CDR3 length: 16 residues. V trimming: 4 bases; J trimming: 4 bases; junction bases outside the gene matches: 9. CDR3 sequence reads: CASSPRGSGGPDTQYF. CDR3 in DNA: TGTGCCAGCAGCCCAAGGGGTAGCGGGGGACCAGATACGCAGTATTTT.

The chain is built from TRBV9 and TRBJ2-1, with TRBD2 matching 12 bases. Germline CDR1 SGDLS, CDR2 YYNGEE. J was trimmed by 4 bases and V by 4 bases; bases with no gene match: 6. This CDR3 region has 16 residues. Here the CDR3 DNA reads TGTGCCAGCAGCCCCCGACTAGCGGGGGAGTACAATGAGCAGTTCTTC. As protein: CASSPRLAGEYNEQFF.

The chain couples TRBV19 to TRBJ1-1; D not certain. V was shortened by 5 bases and J by 1 base, with 8 bases between the two germline ends. The CDR3 sequence is 13 residues long. CDR1 is LNHDA and CDR2 is SQIVND in the germline V gene (reference sequence). The CDR3 DNA follows: TGTGCCAGTAGTGCCCCCGGGAACACTGAAGCTTTCTTT. This codes for CASSAPGNTEAFF.

The chain recombines TRBV7-9 with TRBJ1-2, with TRBD1 as a possible D gene (5 bases). The germline V gene has CDR1 SEHNR and CDR2 FQNEAQ (reference sequence). CDR3 length equals 15 residues. V gave up 0 bases and J gave up 6 bases, with 14 bases separating them. The CDR3, as DNA: TGTGCCAGCAGCTTAGCTTCGACAGTGTTGCATGGCTACACCTTC. Its protein product is CASSLASTVLHGYTF. The full variable domain, its missing parts supplied by reference TRBV7-9 and TRBJ1-2, is DTGVSQNPRHKITKRGQNVTFRCDPISEHNRLYWYRQTLGQGPEFLTYFQNEAQLEKSRLLSDRFSAERPKGSFSTLEIQRTEQGDSAMYLCASSLASTVLHGYTFGSGTRLTVV.

The rearrangement links TRBV6-5 to TRBJ1-2; D is possibly TRBD1 (6 bases). The germline V gene encodes CDR1 MNHEY and CDR2 SVGAGI. CDR3 length: 14 residues. The germline V and J ends were trimmed by 6 bases and 5 bases, with 16 bases remaining between them. CDR3 bases: TGTGCCAGCAGCCCCGGGACACCAATTTATGGCTACACCTTC. This translates into CASSPGTPIYGYTF.

V and J are TRBV27 and TRBJ1-2; 7 bases fit TRBD1. V was clipped by 6 bases and J by 4 bases; unmatched bases: 8. The CDR3 is 14 amino acids. Per germline, CDR1 MNHEY and CDR2 SMNVEV (reference sequence). The CDR3 is CASSHGGQLYGYTF. DNA of the CDR3: TGTGCCAGCAGCCATGGGGGACAGCTCTATGGCTACACCTTC.

The rearrangement joins TRBV11-2 to TRBJ1-1; a weak D match, TRBD1 (5 bases). Germline CDR1 and CDR2: SGHAT and FQNNGV. Trimming shortened V by 5 bases and J by 0 bases, and 13 bases separated the two germline ends. This CDR3 region has 15 residues. DNA of the CDR3: TGTGCCAGCAGCGAGAAACAGGAGATGAACACTGAAGCTTTCTTT. This codes for CASSEKQEMNTEAFF.

This clonotype has only one observation. V usage is TRBV11-2 and J usage is TRBJ1-3, with 9 bases that match TRBD1. The CDR3 extends over 18 amino acids. V lost 1 base and J lost 4; bases outside the gene matches: 11. The germline V gene has CDR1 SGHAT and CDR2 FQNNGV. CDR3 loop: CASSLAWPTGGEGNTIYF. As DNA, the CDR3 is TGTGCCAGCAGCTTAGCTTGGCCCACAGGGGGCGAAGGAAACACCATATATTTT.

J is TRBJ1-5 and V is TRBV6-5; perhaps TRBD1 as D (6 bases). CDR3 length: 15 residues. Per germline, CDR1 MNHEY and CDR2 SVGAGI. V shed 7 bases and J shed 1 base, with 14 bases lying between them. CDR3 nucleotide sequence: TGTGCCAGCAAGAACAGGGTTAGCAGCAATCAGCCCCAGCATTTT. It yields the protein CASKNRVSSNQPQHF.

V usage is TRBV7-9 and J usage is TRBJ2-7, with D uncertain. Trimming left V 2 bases short and J 0 bases short, with 5 bases between. CDR3 length equals 13 residues. Per germline, CDR1 SEHNR and CDR2 FQNEAQ (reference sequence). CDR3 DNA: TGTGCCAGCAGCTTACACAGCTCCTACGAGCAGTACTTC. This sequence encodes CASSLHSSYEQYF.

The J gene is TRBJ2-7, the V gene TRBV9, with D tentatively TRBD2 (6 bases). Trimming took off 4 bases at V and 2 bases at J, with 13 bases between the two ends. This CDR3 contains 14 residues. Per the germline V gene, CDR1 is SGDLS and CDR2 is YYNGEE. The CDR3 is CASSPLGGTYEQYF. CDR3 nucleotides: TGTGCCAGCAGCCCCCTCGGGGGTACCTACGAGCAGTACTTC.

V gene TRBV27 combines with J gene TRBJ2-7; D gene uncertain. V lost 2 bases and J lost 4, with 6 bases in between. CDR3 size: 12 residues. CDR1 is MNHEY, CDR2 SMNVEV, per germline (reference sequence). The CDR3 nucleotides are TGTGCCAGCAGTTTACTTGGGTACGAGCAGTACTTC. Protein product: CASSLLGYEQYF.

The rearrangement links TRBV19 to TRBJ2-3, with 7 bases fitting TRBD1. The V segment lost 0 bases and the J segment 0 bases; nucleotides outside the gene matches: 18. Germline V lookup: CDR1 LNHDA, CDR2 SQIVND (reference sequence). The CDR3 covers 21 residues. The CDR3 nucleotides read TGTGCCAGTAGTATAGATGGAGTTACTAGGACAGGAGCCCCTAGCACAGATACGCAGTATTTT. It is translated as CASSIDGVTRTGAPSTDTQYF. Supplemented by reference TRBV19 and TRBJ2-3, the full variable domain reads DGGITQSPKYLFRKEGQNVTLSCEQNLNHDAMYWYRQDPGQGLRLIYYSQIVNDFQKGDIAEGYSVSREKKESFPLTVTSAQKNPTAFYLCASSIDGVTRTGAPSTDTQYFGPGTRLTVL.

The chain combines TRBV29-1 with TRBJ1-2; D gene uncertain. V lost 7 bases and J lost 4, with 13 bases in between. The CDR3 consists of 12 residues. Germline V lookup: CDR1 SQVTM, CDR2 ANQGSEA. CDR3 residues: CSAPLPGYGYTF. CDR3 nucleotide sequence: TGCAGCGCCCCCCTTCCCGGCTATGGCTACACCTTC.

The chain joins TRBV19 to TRBJ1-4; perhaps TRBD1 as D (5 bases). The length of the CDR3 is 15 residues. With 5 bases removed from V and 1 base from J, the gap between germline ends came to 11 bases. Germline V gene lookup returns CDR1 LNHDA and CDR2 SQIVND (reference sequence). CDR3 in amino acids: CASSETALTNEKLFF. The DNA for the CDR3 is TGTGCCAGTAGTGAGACAGCTTTAACTAATGAAAAACTGTTTTTT.